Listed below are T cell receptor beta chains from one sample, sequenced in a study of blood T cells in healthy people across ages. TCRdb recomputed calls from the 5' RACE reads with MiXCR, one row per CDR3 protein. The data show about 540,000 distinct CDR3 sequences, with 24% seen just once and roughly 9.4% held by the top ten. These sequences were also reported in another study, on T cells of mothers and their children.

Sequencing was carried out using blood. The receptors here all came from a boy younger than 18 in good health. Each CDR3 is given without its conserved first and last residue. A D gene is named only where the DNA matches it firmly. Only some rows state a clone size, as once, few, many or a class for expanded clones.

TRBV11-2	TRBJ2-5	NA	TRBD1	ASSPDGTGYETQY
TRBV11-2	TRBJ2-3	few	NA	ASKREFGADTQY
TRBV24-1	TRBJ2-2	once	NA	ATSDPGTTTGELF
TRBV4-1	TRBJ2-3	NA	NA	ASSQGGAGDTDTQY
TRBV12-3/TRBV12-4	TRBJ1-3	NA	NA	ASGNGNTIY
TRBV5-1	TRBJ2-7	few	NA	ASQAGTTNYEQY
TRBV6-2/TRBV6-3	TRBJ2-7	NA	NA	ASSFTSSEQY
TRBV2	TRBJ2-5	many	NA	ASSRLYQETQY
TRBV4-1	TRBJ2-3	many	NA	ASSQDTDTQY
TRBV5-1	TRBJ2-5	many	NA	ASSLSGEETQY
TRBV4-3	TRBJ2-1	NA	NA	ASSQDEGSSYNEQF
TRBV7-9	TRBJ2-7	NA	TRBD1	ASSSNRGLSYEQY
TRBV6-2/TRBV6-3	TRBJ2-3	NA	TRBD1	ASSTPGQGGTDTQY
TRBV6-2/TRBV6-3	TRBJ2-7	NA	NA	ASSYIAYEQY
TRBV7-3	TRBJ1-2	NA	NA	ASSPGTGNYGHT
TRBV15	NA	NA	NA	ATRRGLGYEQY
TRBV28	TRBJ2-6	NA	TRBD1	ASRIPQGAGANVLT
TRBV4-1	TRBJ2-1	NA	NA	ASSQVWVNEQF
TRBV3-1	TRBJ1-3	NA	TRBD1	ASSHRQGANTIY
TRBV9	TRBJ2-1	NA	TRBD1	ASSARQGKSYNEQF
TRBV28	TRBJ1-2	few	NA	ASSSHPAEGYT
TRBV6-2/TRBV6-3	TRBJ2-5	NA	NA	ASRLQGLQETQY
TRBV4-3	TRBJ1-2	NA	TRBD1	ASSQATGTGGYT
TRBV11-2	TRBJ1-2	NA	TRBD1	ASSLAFSLGTADSANYGYT
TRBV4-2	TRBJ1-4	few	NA	ASSQDNRVGEKLF
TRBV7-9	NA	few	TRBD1	ASTKTGDRVTYEQY
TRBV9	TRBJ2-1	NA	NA	ASSDGFYNEQF
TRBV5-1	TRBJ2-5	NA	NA	ASSLVAPAETQY
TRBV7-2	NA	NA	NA	ASSLGLTPNYEQY
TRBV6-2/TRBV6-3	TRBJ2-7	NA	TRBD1	ASGGTVDYYEQY
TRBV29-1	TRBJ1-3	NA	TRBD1	SVMDRGRGNTIY
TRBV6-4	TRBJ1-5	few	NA	ASSAQKGSNQPQH
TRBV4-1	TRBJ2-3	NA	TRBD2	ASSQDRGGRTDTQY
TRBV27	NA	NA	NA	ASSAGQKIYEQY
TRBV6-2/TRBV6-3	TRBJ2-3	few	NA	ASSYGGRGADTQY
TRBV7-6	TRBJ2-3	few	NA	ASSLGGSDTQY
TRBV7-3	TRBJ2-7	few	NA	ASSVGVIGPYEQY
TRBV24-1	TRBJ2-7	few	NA	ATSEPGDSYEQY
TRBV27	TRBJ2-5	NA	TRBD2	ASSRILAGVETQY
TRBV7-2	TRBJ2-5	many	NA	ASSARFDQETQY
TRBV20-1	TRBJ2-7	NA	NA	SARSGGSSYEQY
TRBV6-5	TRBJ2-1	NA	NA	ASSPTRYNEQF
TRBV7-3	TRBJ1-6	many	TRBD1	ASSPKRTGGISPLH
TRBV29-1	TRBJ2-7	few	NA	SVGQGGEQY
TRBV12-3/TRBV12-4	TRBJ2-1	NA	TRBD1	ASSLTSVQGAYNEQF
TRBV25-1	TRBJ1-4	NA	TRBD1	ASSEWDRASTNEKLF
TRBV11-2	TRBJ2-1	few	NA	ASSSGPYGVYNEQF
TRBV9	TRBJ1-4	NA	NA	ASSLNGRGYNEKLF
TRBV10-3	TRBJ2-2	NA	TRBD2	AISEAGGTGELF
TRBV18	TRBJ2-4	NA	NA	ASSPILAKNIQY
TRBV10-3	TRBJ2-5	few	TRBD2	AISDGGLGLAAVETQY